The 19 T cell receptor beta chains listed next were all sequenced from one sample in a study of shared T cell receptors in the human thymus. Profiling relied on immunoSEQ multiplex PCR, and the TCRdb table lists in-frame clones only, not all of them. The profile shows more than 550,000 clones, 80% to 90% of them singletons. This sample also appeared in a second study, on human thymus T cells.

The specimen was thymocytes. The receptors come from a girl less than two years old with a congenital heart defect.

Note on this clone: Other DNA sequences from this sample encode an identical CDR3 as well. The chain carries TRBV27 and TRBJ1-5; 10 bases are shared with TRBD1. Germline CDR1 is MNHEY and CDR2 is SMNVEV (reference sequence). This CDR3 has 14 residues. V was clipped by 6 bases and J by 7 bases; unmatched bases: 6. CDR3: CASSRGQGVQPQHF. The CDR3 region has the DNA TGTGCCAGCAGCCGAGGACAGGGGGTACAGCCCCAGCATTTT.

J is TRBJ2-1 and V is TRBV7-6; 9 bases map to TRBD1. Germline trimming cut 5 bases from V and 7 bases from J; bases unmatched to any gene: 12. The germline gives CDR1 SGHVS, CDR2 FNYEAQ. The CDR3 totals 16 residues. The DNA for the CDR3 is TGTGCCAGCAGCCCCCAGGGGGGGACAGGGCTGAATGAGCAGTTCTTC. Amino acids: CASSPQGGTGLNEQFF.

The CDR3 DNA follows: TGTGCCAGCAGCCCAAGACAGGGGGAGAGCACCGGGGAGCTGTTTTTT. Translation: CASSPRQGESTGELFF. The V call is TRBV9, the J call TRBJ2-2; 9 bases match TRBD1. Trimming took 4 bases from V and 4 from J; bases not matched to a gene: 8. Germline V gene data show CDR1 as SGDLS and CDR2 as YYNGEE. The CDR3 loop spans 16 amino acids.

V is TRBV6-1 and J is TRBJ2-7; 8 nucleotides align to TRBD2. The V gene end was trimmed by 6 bases and the J gene end by 2 bases; junction bases not matched to a gene: 6. The CDR3 loop spans 14 amino acids. In germline, CDR1 is MNHNS, CDR2 SASEGT. CDR3 coding DNA: TGTGCCAGCAGCCCGGGGGGGTTGACCTACGAGCAGTACTTC. Protein product: CASSPGGLTYEQYF.

The rearrangement uses TRBV19 and TRBJ1-6, with D tentatively TRBD1 (6 bases). V lost 2 bases and J lost 10, with 12 bases in between. This CDR3 is built from 14 residues. Germline CDR1 LNHDA, CDR2 SQIVND (reference sequence). The DNA for the CDR3 is TGTGCCAGTAGTATACAGGGGAGAGAGTCACCCCTCCACTTT. The encoded protein is CASSIQGRESPLHF.

CDR3: CASGQGAGTEAFF. In nucleotides, the CDR3 is TGCGCCAGCGGGCAGGGGGCTGGAACTGAAGCTTTCTTT. The J gene is TRBJ1-1, the V gene TRBV5-1, with 8 bases fitting TRBD1. Trimming removed 7 bases from V and 5 bases from J; junction bases left unmatched: 7. The germline CDR1 and CDR2 sequences are SGHRS and YFSETQ. There are 13 residues in the CDR3.

The chain recombines TRBV9 with TRBJ1-2; possible D gene TRBD1, 6 bases. The V end was cut by 4 bases, the J end by 8 bases, with 24 bases between. This CDR3 has 16 amino acids. Germline loops: CDR1 SGDLS, CDR2 YYNGEE. The CDR3 coding sequence is TGTGCCAGCAGCAAACGGGGGGGGCAGGGTAAGACGGGCTACACCTTC. Its protein is CASSKRGGQGKTGYTF.

The chain uses TRBV6-5 and TRBJ1-6; no firm D call. Germline V lookup: CDR1 MNHEY, CDR2 SVGAGI. V was cut by 4 bases and J by 7 bases, with 11 bases left in between. The CDR3 contains 14 residues. The CDR3 reads CASSSYRQNSPLHF. In DNA form, the CDR3 reads TGTGCCAGCAGTTCCTATCGTCAAAATTCACCCCTCCACTTT.

This clone was seen a single time. The chain carries TRBV28 and TRBJ2-7; TRBD1 is a possible D gene (6 bases). With 6 bases removed from V and 4 bases from J, the gap between germline ends came to 16 bases. Germline assignment: CDR1 MDHEN and CDR2 SYDVKM. The CDR3 runs to 14 residues. CDR3 in amino acids: CASSSTGSWYEQYF. The CDR3 DNA sequence: TGTGCCAGCAGCTCGACAGGTTCCTGGTACGAGCAGTACTTC.

This sequence joins TRBV27 and TRBJ1-3; 11 bases fit TRBD1. With V trimmed by 5 bases and J by 4 bases, 13 bases remained unmatched. The CDR3 consists of 18 residues. Germline V gene data show CDR1 as MNHEY and CDR2 as SMNVEV (reference sequence). As DNA, the CDR3 is TGTGCCAGCAGTACAGACTACCGGACAGGGGGCGAAGGAAACACCATATATTTT. This translates into CASSTDYRTGGEGNTIYF.

The chain links TRBV6-1 to TRBJ2-1, with 7 bases fitting TRBD1. The CDR3 is made up of 15 amino acids. Germline CDR1 and CDR2: MNHNS and SASEGT. Trimming removed 2 bases from V and 10 bases from J; junction bases left unmatched: 11. CDR3 in amino acids: CASSENVGARGEQFF. As DNA, the CDR3 is TGTGCCAGCAGTGAAAATGTGGGGGCCAGGGGGGAGCAGTTCTTC.

The sample holds one count of this clone. This chain joins TRBV30 and TRBJ1-6; tentative D call: TRBD1 (6 bases). Germline V gene sequence: CDR1 GTSNPN, CDR2 SVGIG (reference sequence). Trimming cost V 5 bases and J 7 bases, with 30 bases left between them. The CDR3 sequence is 19 residues long. The CDR3 loop is CAWFNKDSLRLAFNSPLHF. For the CDR3, the DNA is TGTGCCTGGTTCAATAAGGACAGTTTACGTTTAGCGTTCAATTCACCCCTCCACTTT.

The V and J genes are TRBV9 and TRBJ2-2; 7 nucleotides match TRBD2. Germline trimming cut 0 bases from V and 1 base from J; bases unmatched to any gene: 6. This CDR3 is built from 17 residues. CDR1 is SGDLS, CDR2 YYNGEE, per germline. For the CDR3, the DNA is TGTGCCAGCAGCGTAGCTCTCCCTAGCGGGAACACCGGGGAGCTGTTTTTT. This encodes CASSVALPSGNTGELFF.

CDR3 loop: CASSWRPGQGRYGANVLTF. In DNA, the CDR3 is TGTGCCAGCAGTTGGAGACCGGGACAGGGAAGATATGGGGCCAACGTCCTGACTTTC. The gene calls are TRBV27 and TRBJ2-6; 9 bases map to TRBD1. The germline V gene encodes CDR1 MNHEY and CDR2 SMNVEV (reference sequence). V lost 4 bases, J lost 3 bases, and 13 bases stayed unmatched. The CDR3 spans 19 residues. Together with reference TRBV27 and TRBJ2-6, the CDR3 gives the full variable domain: EAQVTQNPRYLITVTGKKLTVTCSQNMNHEYMSWYRQDPGLGLRQIYYSMNVEVTDKGDVPEGYKVSRKEKRNFPLILESPSPNQTSLYFCASSWRPGQGRYGANVLTFGAGSRLTVL.

This sequence joins TRBV4-1 and TRBJ1-1, with D unresolved. The V gene lost 1 base and the J gene lost 4 bases, with 19 bases spanning the gap. The germline CDR1 and CDR2 sequences are MGHRA and YSYEKL. The CDR3 has 17 amino acids. CDR3 bases: TGCGCCAGCAGCCAAGGTCTACTTAGAGGGCTTGGCACTGAAGCTTTCTTT. It specifies CASSQGLLRGLGTEAFF.

The V and J genes are TRBV5-8 and TRBJ1-6; TRBD1 is a possible D gene (5 bases). Trimming removed 4 bases from V and 0 bases from J, with 8 bases in between. Germline values: CDR1 SGHTS, CDR2 YDEGEE. CDR3 length: 15 residues. The CDR3 loop reads CASSHQGSYNSPLHF. The CDR3 coding sequence is TGTGCCAGCAGCCACCAGGGCTCCTATAATTCACCCCTCCACTTT.

The V gene is TRBV28, the J gene TRBJ1-1, with D maybe TRBD1 (6 bases). This CDR3 spans 12 amino acids. V was pared by 10 bases and J by 3 bases, with 12 bases between. Germline CDR1 reads MDHEN; CDR2 reads SYDVKM. CDR3 region: CATLGADTEAFF. The DNA for the CDR3 is TGTGCCACCCTGGGGGCAGACACTGAAGCTTTCTTT.

For this clone: The sample carries other DNA sequences with the same CDR3. The rearrangement joins TRBV5-6 to TRBJ1-6, with D perhaps TRBD1 (5 bases). CDR1 is SGHDT and CDR2 is YYEEEE in the germline V gene. Trimming took 0 bases from V and 11 from J, leaving 18 bases between them. The CDR3 spans 16 residues. CDR3 DNA sequence: TGTGCCAGCAGCTTGGGCCTCGGGACTGTCAATCCACCCCTCCACTTT. The encoded protein is CASSLGLGTVNPPLHF.

This chain links TRBV7-9 with TRBJ2-4, with no clear D. This CDR3 spans 17 amino acids. V lost 1 base to trimming and J lost 0 bases, with 13 bases between them. The V gene's germline CDR1 is SEHNR and CDR2 FQNEAQ (reference sequence). The CDR3 bases are TGTGCCAGCAGCTTAGACCAACAGATTATAGCCAAAAACATTCAGTACTTC. This sequence encodes CASSLDQQIIAKNIQYF. Full variable domain (outside the CDR3, taken from reference TRBV7-9 and TRBJ2-4): DTGVSQNPRHKITKRGQNVTFRCDPISEHNRLYWYRQTLGQGPEFLTYFQNEAQLEKSRLLSDRFSAERPKGSFSTLEIQRTEQGDSAMYLCASSLDQQIIAKNIQYFGAGTRLSVL.